This is a list of T cell receptor beta chains from one sample in a study of identifying expanded T cells in peripheral blood. Sequenced by immunoSEQ multiplex PCR; TCRdb stores in-frame clones only, minus some. Found here are 120,000 or so clones, approximately 84% of them singletons; the top ten hold about 3.1%. The source material was blood. These receptors all come from a person between 18 and 75 years old in good health. Each CDR3 is given with its conserved first and last residue. Each record gives: V gene, clone size, CDR3 length, D gene, J gene, CDR3 DNA, CDR3 protein. The D gene is left open where the match is weak. Not all rows give a size; the values are once, few, many and, for expanded clones, a class.

>TRBV5-6|.|13|TRBD2|TRBJ2-3
TGTGCCAGCAGCCTCCTAGCGGCAGATACGCAGTATTTT
CASSLLAADTQYF
>TRBV6-1|.|14|.|TRBJ1-1
TGTGCCAGCATCAAAGGGCATAGGAACACTGAAGCTTTCTTT
CASIKGHRNTEAFF
>TRBV15|.|14|.|TRBJ2-7
TGTGCCACCTCGAGTCCCCTTACCACCTACGAGCAGTACTTC
CATSSPLTTYEQYF
>TRBV11-2|once|16|TRBD1|TRBJ2-1
TGTGCCAGCAGCTTCCAGACAGGGGGCTCCTACAATGAGCAGTTCTTC
CASSFQTGGSYNEQFF
>TRBV9|.|14|.|TRBJ2-3
TGTGCCAGCAGCCCCAGCGGGCTCACAGATACGCAGTATTTT
CASSPSGLTDTQYF
>TRBV11-3|.|18|.|TRBJ2-4
TGTGCCAGCAGCTTAGCGATACAGGGCGGTCTAGGCAAAAACATTCAGTACTTC
CASSLAIQGGLGKNIQYF
>TRBV30|.|16|TRBD2|TRBJ2-3
TGTGCCTGGAGTGTACCCCGATCGGGGGGGCCAGATACGCAGTATTTT
CAWSVPRSGGPDTQYF
>TRBV19|.|12|.|TRBJ1-1
TGTGCCAGTGCGACAGGGAACACTGAAGCTTTCTTT
CASATGNTEAFF
>TRBV30|.|15|TRBD1|TRBJ1-2
TGTGCCTGGAGCCGGGTCGACAGGGATAACTATGGCTACACCTTC
CAWSRVDRDNYGYTF
>TRBV4-3|.|14|.|TRBJ1-1
TGCGCCAGCAGCCAAGAGGCAGGTTGGACTGAAGCTTTCTTT
CASSQEAGWTEAFF
>TRBV7-2|few|13|TRBD1|TRBJ1-2
TGTGCCAGCAGCTTAGGGCAGGGGGGTGGCTACACCTTC
CASSLGQGGGYTF
>TRBV9|.|14|.|TRBJ2-7
TGTGCCAGCAGCGTAGCGTCCAGGGCTTACGAGCAGTACTTC
CASSVASRAYEQYF
>TRBV19|.|16|TRBD1|TRBJ2-7
TGTGCCAGTAGTACGCTCGGACAGGGCCGGGGCTACGAGCAGTACTTC
CASSTLGQGRGYEQYF
>TRBV19|.|15|.|TRBJ1-5
TGTGCCAGTAGTATAGGAGGCGCGGGGGATCAGCCCCAGCATTTT
CASSIGGAGDQPQHF
>TRBV9|.|14|.|TRBJ1-1
TGTGCCAGCAGCGTAGTCAGGGGGAACACTGAAGCTTTCTTT
CASSVVRGNTEAFF
>TRBV6-5|.|13|.|TRBJ2-1
TGTGCCAGCAGGGGATCAGGCAGGGGTGAGCAGTTCTTC
CASRGSGRGEQFF
>TRBV6-1|.|15|.|TRBJ1-2
TGTGCCAGCAGTGAATCATCATCGGAGGTGTGGGGCTACACCTTC
CASSESSSEVWGYTF
>TRBV5-5|.|15|.|TRBJ2-1
TGTGCCAGCAGCTTGGTCCAGGGAAGGGACAATGAGCAGTTCTTC
CASSLVQGRDNEQFF
>TRBV19|.|15|.|TRBJ1-1
TGTGCCAGTAGTATCTCGGACAGCATGAACACTGAAGCTTTCTTT
CASSISDSMNTEAFF
>TRBV7-2|.|19|.|TRBJ2-4
TGTGCCAGCAGCTTACAGGGAAGAGAGTACCCCTTAGCCAAAAACATTCAGTACTTC
CASSLQGREYPLAKNIQYF
>TRBV5-1|.|15|.|TRBJ1-1
TGCGCCAGCAGCTTGGCCTACACTCGGAACACTGAAGCTTTCTTT
CASSLAYTRNTEAFF
>TRBV7-8|.|15|.|TRBJ2-4
TGTGCCAGCAGCTTAGGGACGGTAGCCAAAAACATTCAGTACTTC
CASSLGTVAKNIQYF
>TRBV6-5|.|14|.|TRBJ2-2
TGTGCCAGCATCGGACGATCGAACACCGGGGAGCTGTTTTTT
CASIGRSNTGELFF
>TRBV5-4|.|13|.|TRBJ2-7
TGTGCCAGCAGCTTGGAGGGGGGGAGCGAGCAGTACTTC
CASSLEGGSEQYF
>TRBV6-1|.|15|TRBD1|TRBJ2-7
TGTGCCAGCAGTGGGGACAGGGGCGCCACCTACGAGCAGTACTTC
CASSGDRGATYEQYF
>TRBV27|.|17|TRBD1|TRBJ2-1
TGTGCCAGCAGTCAGGGCCTCGGACAGGCCCGTTACAATGAGCAGTTCTTC
CASSQGLGQARYNEQFF
>TRBV11-3|.|13|.|TRBJ1-1
TGTGCCAGCAGCCTTACACGGAACACTGAAGCTTTCTTT
CASSLTRNTEAFF
>TRBV14|.|14|.|TRBJ2-7
TGTGCCAGCAGCCAAGACCTCTTAACCTACGAGCAGTACTTC
CASSQDLLTYEQYF
>TRBV7-9|.|16|.|TRBJ2-7
TGTGCCAGCAGCTTACAGGGTTCGCTTAAAGCCTACGAGCAGTACTTC
CASSLQGSLKAYEQYF
>TRBV5-1|.|15|TRBD1|TRBJ1-2
TGCGCCAGCAGCTCCGAGACAGGGGGCCCCTACAGCTACACCTTC
CASSSETGGPYSYTF
>TRBV18|.|14|.|TRBJ1-5
TGTGCCAGCTCACCATTGGGGAGCAATCAGCCCCAGCATTTT
CASSPLGSNQPQHF
>TRBV11-1|.|14|TRBD1|TRBJ2-7
TGTGCCAGCAGCGGTGGACAGGGCTATTACGAGCAGTACTTC
CASSGGQGYYEQYF
>TRBV7-2|.|14|.|TRBJ1-2
TGTGCCAGCAGCCTCCGACGGGGGGACTATGGCTACACCTTC
CASSLRRGDYGYTF
>TRBV11-2|.|11|.|TRBJ1-2
TGTGCCAGCAGCTTCGATGGGGGCTACACCTTC
CASSFDGGYTF
>TRBV4-3|few|16|.|TRBJ2-7
TGCGCCAGCAGCCAAGAAAGGCACAGCCCCTACTACGAGCAGTACTTC
CASSQERHSPYYEQYF
>TRBV5-1|.|15|.|TRBJ1-1
TGCGCCAGCAGCTTCGGGGACCTGGGGGACACTGAAGCTTTCTTT
CASSFGDLGDTEAFF
>TRBV2|few|13|TRBD2|TRBJ2-7
TGTGCCAGCACGGACCTGGGAGGGGCCGAGCAGTACTTC
CASTDLGGAEQYF
>TRBV11-3|once|15|.|TRBJ1-1
TGTGCCAGCAGCCCCGGTGGAGGGATGAACACTGAAGCTTTCTTT
CASSPGGGMNTEAFF
>TRBV9|few|15|TRBD1|TRBJ1-2
TGTGCCAGCAGCGCCACACCGGGACAGGGAAGTGGCTACACCTTC
CASSATPGQGSGYTF
>TRBV15|.|15|.|TRBJ1-1
TGTGCCACCAGCAGGAGCCCCGGGAGGAACACTGAAGCTTTCTTT
CATSRSPGRNTEAFF
>TRBV5-6|.|15|.|TRBJ1-2
TGTGCCAGCACCATGTGGGGGGGCGCGGGGTATGGCTACACCTTC
CASTMWGGAGYGYTF
>TRBV5-4|once|14|.|TRBJ1-1
TGTGCCAGCAGCACCCGGACAGTGAACACTGAAGCTTTCTTT
CASSTRTVNTEAFF
>TRBV10-3|once|14|TRBD2|TRBJ2-5
TGTGCCATGGGGGACCCAGCGGGGGCGGGGACCCAGTACTTC
CAMGDPAGAGTQYF
>TRBV30|.|15|.|TRBJ1-1
TGTGCCTGGACCCGGGACCGCACCAGGAACACTGAAGCTTTCTTT
CAWTRDRTRNTEAFF
>TRBV9|.|13|.|TRBJ1-2
TGTGCCAGCAGCGTAAACCTGCAGGCGGGCTACACCTTC
CASSVNLQAGYTF
>TRBV5-1|.|15|.|TRBJ2-5
TGCGCCAGCAGCTTGGCCACGGTGAATCAAGAGACCCAGTACTTC
CASSLATVNQETQYF
>TRBV7-9|.|13|.|TRBJ1-2
TGTGCCAGCAGCTTATTGTTGGGCAATGGCTACACCTTC
CASSLLLGNGYTF
>TRBV6-6|.|14|TRBD2|TRBJ2-5
TGTGCCAGCAGGCGGGGGGCAACTCAAGAGACCCAGTACTTC
CASRRGATQETQYF
>TRBV29-1|few|13|.|TRBJ2-7
TGCAGCGCAGCTGGGTTCCTCGCGTACGAGCAGTACTTC
CSAAGFLAYEQYF
>TRBV7-2|.|17|TRBD1|TRBJ2-5
TGTGCCAGCAGCTTAGTTCAGGGGACAGGGGGCATTGAGACCCAGTACTTC
CASSLVQGTGGIETQYF
>TRBV15|.|17|.|TRBJ2-7
TGTGCCACCAGCAGACAGCGAAACTCTAGGAGCTCCTACGAGCAGTACTTC
CATSRQRNSRSSYEQYF
>TRBV5-1|.|13|.|TRBJ1-5
TGCGCCAGCAGCTTGAAGAGCGATCAGCCCCAGCATTTT
CASSLKSDQPQHF
>TRBV5-6|once|12|.|TRBJ2-1
TGTGCCAGCGGACGCGGGTACAATGAGCAGTTCTTC
CASGRGYNEQFF
>TRBV6-5|.|14|.|TRBJ1-1
TGTGCCAGCAGTTACGGGGCCCTGAACACTGAAGCTTTCTTT
CASSYGALNTEAFF
>TRBV7-8|.|16|.|TRBJ2-2
TGTGCCAGCAGCTTAGATTACAGGGAATGGGCCGGGGAGCTGTTTTTT
CASSLDYREWAGELFF
>TRBV19|.|16|TRBD1|TRBJ1-1
TGTGCCAGTAGGGTGCAGAAAAAGGGGGCGCATACTGAAGCTTTCTTT
CASRVQKKGAHTEAFF
>TRBV2|once|15|.|TRBJ1-1
TGTGCCAGCAGTCGCTCACAGCTCACCTTTGGAGTAGCTTTCTTT
CASSRSQLTFGVAFF